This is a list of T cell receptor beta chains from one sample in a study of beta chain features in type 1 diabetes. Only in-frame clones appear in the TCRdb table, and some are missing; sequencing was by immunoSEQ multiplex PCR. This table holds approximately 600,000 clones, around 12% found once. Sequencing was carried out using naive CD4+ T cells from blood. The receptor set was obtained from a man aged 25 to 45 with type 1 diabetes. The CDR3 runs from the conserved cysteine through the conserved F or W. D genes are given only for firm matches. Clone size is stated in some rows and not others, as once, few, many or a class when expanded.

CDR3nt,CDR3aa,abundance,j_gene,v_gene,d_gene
TGTGCCAGCAGCCCACACCGAGGGGAGCTGTTTTTT,CASSPHRGELFF,few,TRBJ2-2,TRBV27,NA
TGTGCCAGCAGCGTAGCTACAGGGAGCCTCCAAGAGACCCAGTACTTC,CASSVATGSLQETQYF,few,TRBJ2-5,TRBV9,NA
TGTGCCAGTAGTACCGGACAGGTCTACGAGCAGTACTTC,CASSTGQVYEQYF,NA,TRBJ2-7,TRBV19,TRBD1
TGCGCCAGCAGAAAACGCGGGAAAGGAGGGTTCTGGCAGCCCCAGCATTTT,CASRKRGKGGFWQPQHF,few,TRBJ1-5,TRBV23-1,NA
TGCGCCAGCAGCTTGGAGCGGGGGGGCTACGAGCAGTACTTC,CASSLERGGYEQYF,few,TRBJ2-7,TRBV5-1,TRBD2
TGTGCCAGCAGCTTGGGACAGGGGGCCTACAATCAGCCCCAGCATTTT,CASSLGQGAYNQPQHF,few,TRBJ1-5,TRBV7-9,TRBD1
TGTGCCAGCAGCCCTCACGGGACAGATGAAGCTTTCTTT,CASSPHGTDEAFF,NA,TRBJ1-1,TRBV7-3,TRBD1
TGTGCCAGCAGCCCGCAAGGGGGTGGGAACAATGAGCAGTTCTTC,CASSPQGGGNNEQFF,NA,TRBJ2-1,TRBV5-4,NA
TGTGCCAGCAGTGACAGGGATGGCGAGACCCAGTACTTC,CASSDRDGETQYF,NA,TRBJ2-5,TRBV6-1,NA
TGTGCCAGCAGCCCAGGGGGCTCCTACGAGCAGTACTTC,CASSPGGSYEQYF,few,TRBJ2-7,TRBV6-5,TRBD1
TGTGCCATCAGTGAGACAGGGGATCAGCCCCAGCATTTT,CAISETGDQPQHF,NA,TRBJ1-5,TRBV10-3,TRBD1
TGCGCCAGCAGCTTGGTGGAGACAGGGAACTATGGCTACACCTTC,CASSLVETGNYGYTF,NA,TRBJ1-2,TRBV5-1,TRBD1
TGTGCCAGCAGTTCCCGACAGGGTTCTGGCTACACCTTC,CASSSRQGSGYTF,NA,TRBJ1-2,TRBV2,TRBD1
TGCAGCGCGAGCGGGACAGGGGATTTCTATGGCTACACCTTC,CSASGTGDFYGYTF,few,TRBJ1-2,TRBV29-1,TRBD1
TGCGCCAGCAGTACGAGGGATTGGTCTTCACCCCTCCACTTT,CASSTRDWSSPLHF,NA,TRBJ1-6,TRBV6-5,NA
TGTGCCAGCAGCGTAGCTCCGGCAAACCAAGAGACCCAGTACTTC,CASSVAPANQETQYF,few,TRBJ2-5,TRBV9,NA
TGCGCCAGCAGCTTAGGACAGGGAAGCAATCAGCCCCAGCATTTT,CASSLGQGSNQPQHF,few,TRBJ1-5,TRBV5-1,TRBD1
TGTGCCAGCACCCACGCCCAGAGCTCCTACGAGCAGTACTTC,CASTHAQSSYEQYF,NA,TRBJ2-7,TRBV7-2,NA
TGTGCCACCAGTCTTCAACAGGGAACCGGGGAGCTGTTTTTT,CATSLQQGTGELFF,NA,TRBJ2-2,TRBV15,NA
TGTGCCAGCAGTGACCCGAACATGGGAGGAGGCTACACCTTC,CASSDPNMGGGYTF,few,TRBJ1-2,TRBV28,NA
TGCGCCAGCAGCCCGGACGGGACTAATCCAAATGAGCAGTTCTTC,CASSPDGTNPNEQFF,few,TRBJ2-1,TRBV5-1,TRBD2
TGTGCCAGCTCACCACCGGGACACCCAAATTCACCCCTCCACTTT,CASSPPGHPNSPLHF,few,TRBJ1-6,TRBV18,NA
TGTGCCAGCAGCTTCGGACAGGGGAGACCGACTAATGAAAAACTGTTTTTT,CASSFGQGRPTNEKLFF,few,TRBJ1-4,TRBV11-3,TRBD1
TGTGCCAGCAGCCCGAAGGGACTAGCGGAGACCCAGTACTTC,CASSPKGLAETQYF,once,TRBJ2-5,TRBV5-4,TRBD2
TGTGCCAGCAGCTTGGGGACAGGGCGAGGCTACACCTTC,CASSLGTGRGYTF,NA,TRBJ1-2,TRBV7-9,TRBD1
TGCGCCAGCAGCGACGATACGGGGGTCGGTGGCTACACCTTC,CASSDDTGVGGYTF,NA,TRBJ1-2,TRBV5-1,NA
TGCAGCGTCGAGGGGTTTGAAAGCGAGCAGTACTTC,CSVEGFESEQYF,few,TRBJ2-7,TRBV29-1,NA
TGCAGCGTTGATCGGCCACGGGACAGAAGCACAGATACGCAGTATTTT,CSVDRPRDRSTDTQYF,NA,TRBJ2-3,TRBV29-1,TRBD1
TGTGCCAGCAGCGATGCCAGGGCCACAGATACGCAGTATTTT,CASSDARATDTQYF,once,TRBJ2-3,TRBV9,NA
TGTGCCAGCAGCCGACAGGGCCGTACCTATAATTCACCCCTCCACTTT,CASSRQGRTYNSPLHF,NA,TRBJ1-6,TRBV6-6,TRBD1
TGCAGCGTTGAAAGGGTTGGTGTGGGCACTGAAGCTTTCTTT,CSVERVGVGTEAFF,few,TRBJ1-1,TRBV29-1,NA
TGTGCCAGCAGCCAAGATAGGGGACAGGGGCATGAAAAACTGTTTTTT,CASSQDRGQGHEKLFF,NA,TRBJ1-4,TRBV4-2,TRBD1
TGTGCCAGCAGTCCCCCAGGGGTTGAAAAACTGTTTTTT,CASSPPGVEKLFF,NA,TRBJ1-4,TRBV6-5,NA
TGTGCCAGTAGTATCCGAGGGAGGGGCGATCGAGAGACCCAGTACTTC,CASSIRGRGDRETQYF,NA,TRBJ2-5,TRBV19,TRBD2
TGTGCCAGCAGTTACTCGGTAGGGGCCTACGAGCAGTACTTC,CASSYSVGAYEQYF,NA,TRBJ2-7,TRBV6-5,NA
TGTGCCAGCTCCCATAGAGGGACAGGGGGCTACGAGCAGTACTTC,CASSHRGTGGYEQYF,NA,TRBJ2-7,TRBV18,TRBD1
TGCGCCGTCCAGGGGGGTAACTATGGCTACACCTTC,CAVQGGNYGYTF,NA,TRBJ1-2,TRBV10-2,TRBD1
TGTGCCAGCAGCTTGAACAGAGATAGCAATCAGCCCCAGCATTTT,CASSLNRDSNQPQHF,few,TRBJ1-5,TRBV5-5,NA
TGCAGCGTTTCCCGGGACCCTCCGGGAGAGCAGTACTTC,CSVSRDPPGEQYF,NA,TRBJ2-7,TRBV29-1,NA
TGTGCCAGCAGCCATGTTCAGGGACGGGGGGCTTACAATGAGCAGTTCTTC,CASSHVQGRGAYNEQFF,NA,TRBJ2-1,TRBV4-2,NA
TGTGCCAGCAGCTTGGGGTCGAACACTGAAGCTTTCTTT,CASSLGSNTEAFF,NA,TRBJ1-1,TRBV5-4,NA
TGTGCCAGCACCCTCTTGTTAGGCTACACCTTC,CASTLLLGYTF,NA,TRBJ1-2,TRBV7-2,NA
TGCAGCGTCGCACAGGCCCAAGAGACCCAGTACTTC,CSVAQAQETQYF,NA,TRBJ2-5,TRBV29-1,NA
TGCAGCGCCACGATGGGGTCTAACTATGGCTACACCTTC,CSATMGSNYGYTF,NA,TRBJ1-2,TRBV29-1,NA
TGCGCCAGCAAGGCGGGGGGGCTCAATGAGCAGTTCTTC,CASKAGGLNEQFF,NA,TRBJ2-1,TRBV5-1,TRBD2